These 13 T cell receptor beta chains came from one sample sequenced in a study of identical twins. TCRdb itself ran the 5' RACE reads through MiXCR, one entry per CDR3 protein. The top ten hold roughly 4% of the sample, which has roughly 690,000 distinct CDR3 sequences, about 20% seen once. The same specimen was also included in a second study, on T cells expressing NK-cell markers.

The sample consisted of PBMCs. These receptors all stem from a woman aged 18-35 years in good health.

There are a few counts of this clonotype. The chain has TRBV6-1 and TRBJ2-5, with D uncertain. Between the trimmed V and J ends, which lost 9 bases and 0 bases, there was a span of 11 bases. The CDR3 has 13 residues. Looked up from germline, CDR1 is MNHNS and CDR2 is SASEGT. CDR3 region: CASSKSYQETQYF. The CDR3 DNA sequence: TGTGCCAGTTCTAAATCGTACCAAGAGACCCAGTACTTC.

This clonotype showed up many times. The chain recombines TRBV6-5 with TRBJ2-5, with D unresolved. Between the trimmed V and J ends, which lost 2 bases and 3 bases, there was a span of 13 bases. Germline V gene lookup returns CDR1 MNHEY and CDR2 SVGAGI. This CDR3 region has 15 residues. In DNA form, the CDR3 reads TGTGCCAGCAGTTACCTCTTTGGTAGCAAAGAGACCCAGTACTTC. It translates to CASSYLFGSKETQYF.

This chain joins TRBV18 and TRBJ2-2, with a possible D match to TRBD1 (5 bases). This CDR3 has 15 amino acids. Per germline, CDR1 KGHSH and CDR2 LQKENI. Trimming removed 2 bases at V and 1 base at J, with 8 bases between. This CDR3 reads CASSPTGQNTGELFF. CDR3 sequence (DNA): TGTGCCAGCTCACCAACCGGACAGAACACCGGGGAGCTGTTTTTT.

J is TRBJ2-1 and V is TRBV20-1; TRBD2 aligns across 8 bases. Germline lookup yields CDR1 DFQATT and CDR2 SNEGSKA (reference sequence). CDR3 length: 16 amino acids. V lost 0 bases to trimming and J lost 3 bases; unmatched junction nucleotides: 7. CDR3 protein: CSARDNTGGNYNEQFF. CDR3 DNA sequence: TGCAGTGCTAGAGATAATACGGGAGGGAACTACAATGAGCAGTTCTTC.

The chain combines TRBV5-1 with TRBJ2-7; no clear D. The CDR3 has 14 amino acids. The ends were cut back, 1 base at V and 5 bases at J, with 13 bases in the middle. The germline gives CDR1 SGHRS, CDR2 YFSETQ. The CDR3 loop reads CASSLSSIDHEQYF. The CDR3 region has the DNA TGCGCCAGCAGCTTGTCGTCAATCGACCACGAGCAGTACTTC.

The rearrangement links TRBV29-1 to TRBJ2-3, with TRBD2 matching 7 bases. Germline CDR1 SQVTM, CDR2 ANQGSEA. Germline trimming cut 6 bases from V and 0 bases from J; bases unmatched to any gene: 6. The CDR3 extends over 14 amino acids. CDR3 region: CSVTSRSSTDTQYF. DNA for the CDR3: TGCAGCGTGACTAGCCGATCTAGCACAGATACGCAGTATTTT.

This chain links TRBV12-5 with TRBJ1-1, with no clear D. The germline gives CDR1 LGHNT, CDR2 FRNRAP. V lost 3 bases and J 6 bases, leaving 8 bases between the germline ends. This CDR3 has 12 residues. CDR3 DNA sequence: TGTGCTAGTGGTTTCAATGGGGCTGAAGCTTTCTTT. Translating it yields CASGFNGAEAFF.

A few counts support this clonotype. The gene calls are TRBV5-5 and TRBJ2-7; 8 bases align to TRBD1. The ends lost 3 bases at V and 7 bases at J; junction bases unmatched: 12. The CDR3 extends over 15 amino acids. CDR1 and CDR2 from the germline V gene are SGHKS and YYEKEE (reference sequence). CDR3 amino acids: CASSSRTGRTGEQYF. The CDR3 DNA follows: TGTGCCAGCAGCTCCAGGACAGGGCGGACTGGGGAGCAGTACTTC. The full variable domain, its missing parts supplied by reference TRBV5-5 and TRBJ2-7, is DAGVTQSPTHLIKTRGQQVTLRCSPISGHKSVSWYQQVLGQGPQFIFQYYEKEERGRGNFPDRFSARQFPNYSSELNVNALLLGDSALYLCASSSRTGRTGEQYFGPGTRLTVT.

The rearrangement uses TRBV21-1 and TRBJ2-5; TRBD2 is the table's D call, not checked against the DNA. TRBV21-1 is flagged as a pseudogene. The CDR3 covers 15 residues. This CDR3 reads CASSQRPGGGETQYF. In DNA form, the CDR3 reads TGTGCCAGCAGCCAAAGGCCGGGGGGAGGGGAGACCCAGTACTTC.

The chain carries TRBV7-2 and TRBJ2-2; the match to TRBD1 covers 7 bases. The CDR3 is 15 residues long. CDR1 and CDR2 from the germline V gene are SGHTA and FQGNSA. V gave up 5 bases and J gave up 1 base; unmatched junction bases: 4. CDR3 DNA sequence: TGTGCCAGCAGCGCCCGGACAGGGAACACCGGGGAGCTGTTTTTT. Translation: CASSARTGNTGELFF.

Turning to this clonotype: It may be a read error: a sequence one base away is much more abundant. The rearrangement uses TRBV5-1 and TRBJ2-1; 8 bases agree with TRBD1. Germline V gene sequence: CDR1 SGHRS, CDR2 YFSETQ. Germline trimming cut 0 bases from V and 8 bases from J; bases unmatched to any gene: 7. CDR3 length: 15 residues. The CDR3 bases are TGCGCCAGCAGCTTGGGAGGGACAGGCCGGGATGAGCAGTTCTTC. Its protein product is CASSLGGTGRDEQFF.

This sequence joins TRBV20-1 and TRBJ2-3, with D perhaps TRBD2 (6 bases). Germline CDR1 DFQATT, CDR2 SNEGSKA (reference sequence). V was shortened by 6 bases and J by 0 bases, with 16 bases between the two germline ends. This CDR3 has 15 residues. The CDR3 DNA follows: TGCAGTGCCCCCCCTAGCGACTCTAGCACAGATACGCAGTATTTT. Protein sequence: CSAPPSDSSTDTQYF.

The chain employs TRBV6-5 and TRBJ1-4; TRBD1 aligns across 8 bases. Losses at the gene ends were 2 bases for V and 7 bases for J; bases not matched to a gene: 9. This CDR3 is 16 amino acids long. CDR1 is MNHEY and CDR2 is SVGAGI in the germline V gene. CDR3 coding DNA: TGTGCCAGCAGTTACGATTCAGGAACAGGGGGTGAAAAACTGTTTTTT. This encodes CASSYDSGTGGEKLFF.